The next 25 T cell receptor beta chains were all read from a single sample in a study of blood T cell repertoires in COVID-19. Sequenced by immunoSEQ multiplex PCR; TCRdb stores in-frame clones only, minus some. The repertoire holds approximately 290,000 clones, with roughly 90% as singletons. The sequencing sample was made of peripheral blood. The receptors derive from a woman aged 25 to 39 with COVID-19, enrolled during active disease.

The chain has TRBV12-5 and TRBJ2-5; D might be TRBD2 (5 bases). Germline assignment: CDR1 LGHNT and CDR2 FRNRAP. Trimming took off 1 base at V and 4 bases at J, with 13 bases between the two ends. This CDR3 contains 15 residues. CDR3 sequence: CASGLGTGNGETQYF. DNA of the CDR3: TGTGCTAGTGGTTTGGGGACGGGGAATGGAGAGACCCAGTACTTC.

The chain has TRBV6-5 and TRBJ1-2; 11 nucleotides line up with TRBD1. V lost 0 bases and J lost 8; bases outside the gene matches: 5. Per the germline V gene, CDR1 is MNHEY and CDR2 is SVGAGI. The CDR3 is 15 residues long. CDR3 loop: CASSYSGTGGLGYTF. The CDR3 coding sequence is TGTGCCAGCAGTTACTCCGGGACAGGGGGATTAGGCTACACCTTC.

This rearrangement joins TRBV7-3 to TRBJ1-5; D is possibly TRBD1 (6 bases). Germline V gene data show CDR1 as SGHTA and CDR2 as FQGTGA. Trimming left V 5 bases short and J 4 bases short, with 12 bases between. CDR3 length: 14 amino acids. This CDR3 reads CASSIPRGNQPQHF. As DNA, the CDR3 is TGTGCCAGCAGCATCCCCAGGGGTAATCAGCCCCAGCATTTT.

The chain has TRBV5-6 and TRBJ1-6, with D possibly being TRBD1 (6 bases). The V and J ends lost 0 bases and 9 bases respectively, with 7 bases between them. The CDR3 is 13 amino acids. In germline, CDR1 is SGHDT, CDR2 YYEEEE. For the CDR3, the DNA is TGTGCCAGCAGCTTGGGACAGGTTTCACCCCTCCACTTT. Translation: CASSLGQVSPLHF.

The chain couples TRBV6-5 to TRBJ1-6; 9 bases agree with TRBD1. CDR1 is MNHEY and CDR2 is SVGAGI in the germline V gene. The CDR3 has 14 amino acids. Trimming removed 9 bases from V and 4 bases from J; junction bases left unmatched: 4. Written as DNA, the CDR3 is TGTGCCAGTTGGACAGGGGCATATAATTCACCCCTCCACTTT. As protein: CASWTGAYNSPLHF.

The chain couples TRBV3-1 (or the pseudogene TRBV3-2) to TRBJ1-1, with D unresolved. The V gene lost 2 bases and the J gene lost 1 base, with 5 bases spanning the gap. CDR1 is LGHDT and CDR2 is YNNKEL in the germline V gene (reference sequence). The CDR3 contains 13 residues. The CDR3 region has the DNA TGTGCCAGCAGCCAAACACAGAACACTGAAGCTTTCTTT. It codes for CASSQTQNTEAFF.

The chain links TRBV10-1 to TRBJ1-3; 7 positions match TRBD1. J lost 4 bases, V lost 3 bases, and 6 bases had no gene match. The germline CDR1 and CDR2 sequences are WNHNN and SYGVQD (reference sequence). The CDR3 has 15 residues. The CDR3 nucleotides read TGCGCCAGCAGTGACCTTCGGACAGGCGGAAACACCATATATTTT. It encodes CASSDLRTGGNTIYF.

The chain carries TRBV19 and TRBJ1-3; TRBD1 aligns across 7 bases. CDR1 is LNHDA, CDR2 SQIVND, per germline (reference sequence). Trimming took 5 bases from V and 0 from J; bases not matched to a gene: 7. This CDR3 spans 16 amino acids. CDR3 region: CASSRAWDSSGNTIYF. The CDR3 DNA reads as TGTGCCAGTAGTCGAGCTTGGGACAGCTCTGGAAACACCATATATTTT.

The CDR3 region is CASSPRLFENQPQHF. CDR3 bases: TGTGCCAGCAGTCCGCGACTGTTTGAAAATCAGCCCCAGCATTTT. The chain combines TRBV27 with TRBJ1-5; no clear D gene. This CDR3 comprises 15 residues. Trimming stripped 5 bases from V and 4 bases from J, with 15 bases between. Germline lookup yields CDR1 MNHEY and CDR2 SMNVEV (reference sequence).

This clone was seen once. The chain joins TRBV2 to TRBJ1-2; D remains ambiguous. Germline values: CDR1 SNHLY, CDR2 FYNNEI. The CDR3 is 13 residues long. The ends were cut back, 2 bases at V and 8 bases at J, with 12 bases in the middle. In nucleotides, the CDR3 is TGTGCCAGCAGTGAAACCGGGGAGGAGGGCTACACCTTC. This codes for CASSETGEEGYTF.

V usage is TRBV7-8 and J usage is TRBJ2-7, with 8 bases fitting TRBD2. This CDR3 has 19 amino acids. Germline V gene lookup returns CDR1 SGHVS and CDR2 FQNEAQ. The V gene end was trimmed by 5 bases and the J gene end by 0 bases; junction bases not matched to a gene: 18. The CDR3: CASSTGGGRGIQSSYEQYF. Written as DNA, the CDR3 is TGTGCCAGCAGCACCGGGGGGGGACGGGGGATCCAAAGCTCCTACGAGCAGTACTTC. Complete variable domain (other parts from reference TRBV7-8 and TRBJ2-7): GAGVSQSPRYKVAKRGQDVALRCDPISGHVSLFWYQQALGQGPEFLTYFQNEAQLDKSGLPSDRFFAERPEGSVSTLKIQRTQQEDSAVYLCASSTGGGRGIQSSYEQYFGPGTRLTVT.

This chain uses TRBV3-1 (or the pseudogene TRBV3-2) with TRBJ1-2; 9 nucleotides line up with TRBD1. J lost 8 bases, V lost 1 base, and 8 bases had no gene match. The CDR3 sequence is 15 residues long. The V gene's germline CDR1 is LGHDT and CDR2 YNNKEL (reference sequence). CDR3 sequence reads: CASSQAGTGFDGYTF. The CDR3 DNA is TGTGCCAGCAGCCAAGCCGGGACAGGGTTCGACGGCTACACCTTC.

The count of this clone is one. The chain combines TRBV3-1 (or the pseudogene TRBV3-2) with TRBJ2-7; D gene unclear. The CDR3 spans 11 residues. V was cut by 1 base and J by 5 bases, with 3 bases left in between. CDR1 is LGHDT and CDR2 is YNNKEL in the germline V gene (reference sequence). In nucleotides, the CDR3 is TGTGCCAGCAGCCAAGCTCACGAGCAGTACTTC. Its protein is CASSQAHEQYF.

This chain uses TRBV5-1 with TRBJ2-3; the D is unclear. The germline CDR1 and CDR2 sequences are SGHRS and YFSETQ. The V end was cut by 4 bases, the J end by 4 bases, with 13 bases between. CDR3 length equals 14 residues. Here the CDR3 DNA reads TGCGCCAGCAGCGATGAAATCCTACCAGATACGCAGTATTTT. This codes for CASSDEILPDTQYF.

The rearrangement uses TRBV27 and TRBJ1-6; TRBD1 aligns across 9 bases. The CDR3 has 15 amino acids. Germline V gene data show CDR1 as MNHEY and CDR2 as SMNVEV (reference sequence). V shed 6 bases, J shed 6 bases, and the junction held 6 bases outside the gene matches. This chain's CDR3 is CASSRDRAANSPLHF. The CDR3 region has the DNA TGTGCCAGCAGCCGGGACAGGGCGGCTAATTCACCCCTCCACTTT.

The CDR3 loop reads CASSSARAGYQETQYF. The CDR3 bases are TGTGCCAGCAGCTCCGCCCGAGCGGGATACCAAGAGACCCAGTACTTC. This rearrangement joins TRBV28 to TRBJ2-5; 7 bases align to TRBD2. CDR1 is MDHEN and CDR2 is SYDVKM in the germline V gene. V lost 6 bases to trimming and J lost 0 bases; unmatched junction nucleotides: 10. This CDR3 is built from 16 residues.

The genes are TRBV7-9 and TRBJ2-1; possible D gene TRBD2, 5 bases. The V end was cut by 3 bases, the J end by 9 bases, with 15 bases between. The CDR3 is made up of 14 amino acids. Germline CDR1 SEHNR, CDR2 FQNEAQ (reference sequence). CDR3 sequence: CASSFGLAGVEQFF. The CDR3 coding sequence is TGTGCCAGCAGCTTTGGGCTAGCCGGGGTTGAGCAGTTCTTC.

This clone has a single count. The V gene is TRBV3-1 (or the pseudogene TRBV3-2), the J gene TRBJ2-7, with a possible D match to TRBD2 (6 bases). CDR1 and CDR2 from the germline V gene are LGHDT and YNNKEL (reference sequence). The V and J ends lost 2 bases and 0 bases respectively, with 17 bases between them. The CDR3 is 17 residues long. This CDR3 is CASSQWGLGASSYEQYF. As DNA, the CDR3 is TGTGCCAGCAGCCAATGGGGACTCGGGGCTAGCTCCTACGAGCAGTACTTC.

This chain connects TRBV5-1 to TRBJ1-1; 11 bases map to TRBD1. The germline V gene encodes CDR1 SGHRS and CDR2 YFSETQ. V shed 0 bases, J shed 5 bases, and the junction held 3 bases outside the gene matches. This CDR3 is 15 amino acids long. CDR3 amino acids: CASSLAGQGGTEAFF. In DNA, the CDR3 is TGCGCCAGCAGCTTGGCGGGACAGGGGGGGACTGAAGCTTTCTTT.

The V gene is TRBV18, the J gene TRBJ1-5, with D maybe TRBD1 (5 bases). The CDR3 length is 13 residues. Germline loops: CDR1 KGHSH, CDR2 LQKENI. Trimming took 5 bases from V and 8 from J, leaving 13 bases between them. The CDR3 loop reads CASSREQDKPQHF. CDR3 bases: TGTGCCAGCTCAAGAGAACAGGATAAGCCCCAGCATTTT.

The chain carries TRBV10-1 and TRBJ2-5; 7 bases agree with TRBD1. This CDR3 has 15 residues. Germline CDR1 WNHNN, CDR2 SYGVQD (reference sequence). Unmatched junction bases numbered 8, after V lost 4 bases and J lost 3 bases. The CDR3 DNA follows: TGCGCCAGCAGTGTTGGATGGACAGGTGAAGAGACCCAGTACTTC. This gives the protein CASSVGWTGEETQYF.

The chain combines TRBV15 with TRBJ1-1; no firm D call. Trimming stripped 0 bases from V and 1 base from J, with 9 bases between. Germline V lookup: CDR1 LNHNV, CDR2 YYDKDF (reference sequence). The CDR3 length is 15 residues. The CDR3 bases are TGTGCCACCAGCAGAGATCGGAGGGAGAACACTGAAGCTTTCTTT. It is translated as CATSRDRRENTEAFF. Drawing the rest from reference TRBV15 and TRBJ1-1, the complete variable domain is DAMVIQNPRYQVTQFGKPVTLSCSQTLNHNVMYWYQQKSSQAPKLLFHYYDKDFNNEADTPDNFQSRRPNTSFCFLDIRSPGLGDTAMYLCATSRDRRENTEAFFGQGTRLTVV.

The gene calls are TRBV28 and TRBJ1-2; 7 nucleotides agree with TRBD1. In germline, CDR1 is MDHEN, CDR2 SYDVKM. CDR3 length: 14 amino acids. With 8 bases clipped from V and 5 bases from J, the junction kept 11 bases outside the gene matches. CDR3 coding DNA: TGTGCCAGCCTCGGGCAGGGGGTAGGATATGGCTACACCTTC. This gives the protein CASLGQGVGYGYTF.

The J gene is TRBJ2-2, the V gene TRBV5-1; 8 positions match TRBD2. CDR1 is SGHRS and CDR2 is YFSETQ in the germline V gene. J was trimmed by 3 bases and V by 6 bases; bases with no gene match: 7. CDR3 length equals 15 residues. The CDR3 DNA is TGCGCCAGCACCCTTAGAGCGGGAGACACCGGGGAGCTGTTTTTT. Its protein product is CASTLRAGDTGELFF.

The rearrangement uses TRBV19 and TRBJ2-1, with 7 bases aligning to TRBD1. The V gene's germline CDR1 is LNHDA and CDR2 SQIVND (reference sequence). V shed 3 bases, J shed 2 bases, and the junction held 1 base outside the gene matches. This CDR3 region has 14 residues. The CDR3 bases are TGTGCCAGTAGTATTGGGACAGCCTACAATGAGCAGTTCTTC. It is translated as CASSIGTAYNEQFF.